These 13 T cell receptor beta chains came from one sample sequenced in a study of T cell responses to AZD1222 COVID-19 vaccine. The table came from immunoSEQ multiplex PCR; TCRdb's copy has only in-frame clones and leaves some out. The sample lists 120,000 to 150,000 clones, roughly 86% occurring once. The sequences come from peripheral blood, collected 28 days after the second AZD1222 dose. The receptors shown here come from an adult who received the AZD1222 COVID-19 vaccine.

V gene TRBV28 combines with J gene TRBJ1-5; 8 positions agree with TRBD1. Trimming removed 5 bases from V and 6 bases from J; junction bases left unmatched: 9. This CDR3 region has 15 residues. Germline CDR1 and CDR2: MDHEN and SYDVKM. This chain's CDR3 is CASSEQSGGFQPQHF. CDR3 nucleotide sequence: TGTGCCAGCAGTGAACAGTCAGGGGGCTTTCAGCCCCAGCATTTT. Together with reference TRBV28 and TRBJ1-5, the CDR3 gives the full variable domain: DVKVTQSSRYLVKRTGEKVFLECVQDMDHENMFWYRQDPGLGLRLIYFSYDVKMKEKGDIPEGYSVSREKKERFSLILESASTNQTSMYLCASSEQSGGFQPQHFGDGTRLSIL.

This rearrangement joins TRBV28 to TRBJ1-2, with no clear D. CDR3 size: 13 residues. From germline, CDR1 is MDHEN and CDR2 SYDVKM. The V end was cut by 2 bases, the J end by 7 bases, with 11 bases between. CDR3 DNA sequence: TGTGCCAGCAGTTTAAGTGGTGCAGGTGGCTACACCTTC. It specifies CASSLSGAGGYTF.

The chain links TRBV5-6 to TRBJ2-5; perhaps TRBD1 as D (6 bases). Germline V CDR1 and CDR2: SGHDT, YYEEEE. V was trimmed by 4 bases and J by 2 bases, leaving 9 bases between them. The CDR3 totals 13 residues. The CDR3 here is CASSRDTQETQYF. In DNA form, the CDR3 reads TGTGCCAGCAGCAGGGACACACAAGAGACCCAGTACTTC.

This chain connects TRBV5-1 to TRBJ2-3, with 9 positions matching TRBD2. CDR1 and CDR2 (germline): SGHRS, YFSETQ. The V and J ends lost 7 bases and 5 bases, in that order; junction bases with no gene match: 8. This CDR3 has 14 amino acids. CDR3 region: CASGEGLAQDTQYF. CDR3 bases: TGCGCCAGCGGGGAGGGACTAGCCCAAGATACGCAGTATTTT. The full variable domain, rest sourced from reference TRBV5-1 and TRBJ2-3, is KAGVTQTPRYLIKTRGQQVTLSCSPISGHRSVSWYQQTPGQGLQFLFEYFSETQRNKGNFPGRFSGRQFSNSRSEMNVSTLELGDSALYLCASGEGLAQDTQYFGPGTRLTVL.

Here the CDR3 reads CASSNHGSEQYF. The DNA of the CDR3 is TGTGCCAGCAGTAACCACGGATCCGAGCAGTACTTC. The chain joins TRBV2 to TRBJ2-7, with unresolved D. CDR1 SNHLY and CDR2 FYNNEI come from the germline V gene. V was trimmed by 5 bases and J by 6 bases, leaving 11 bases between them. This CDR3 is built from 12 residues.

The V gene is TRBV18, the J gene TRBJ2-1; maybe TRBD2 (5 bases). Germline-derived CDR1 and CDR2 are KGHSH and LQKENI. The CDR3 runs 13 residues. The V end was cut by 2 bases, the J end by 9 bases, with 11 bases between. This CDR3 is CASSPGGYAEQFF. In DNA, the CDR3 is TGTGCCAGCTCACCAGGCGGGTACGCTGAGCAGTTCTTC.

The chain employs TRBV2 and TRBJ1-1; a weak D match, TRBD1 (6 bases). The CDR3 loop spans 18 amino acids. The germline gives CDR1 SNHLY, CDR2 FYNNEI. V was shortened by 6 bases and J by 1 base, with 24 bases between the two germline ends. The CDR3 region has the DNA TGTGCCAGCAGGACCCGAGCGGGGGCGACCGGGGAGAACACTGAAGCTTTCTTT. This sequence encodes CASRTRAGATGENTEAFF.

The chain combines TRBV19 with TRBJ1-1; D call uncertain. Germline loops: CDR1 LNHDA, CDR2 SQIVND (reference sequence). The CDR3 contains 14 residues. The V gene lost 3 bases and the J gene lost 5 bases, with 13 bases spanning the gap. CDR3 in DNA: TGTGCCAGTAGTATGAGTAGAAAACATACTGAAGCTTTCTTT. Amino acids: CASSMSRKHTEAFF.

The chain couples TRBV10-1 to TRBJ2-3, with D hard to call. Germline lookup yields CDR1 WNHNN and CDR2 SYGVQD (reference sequence). This CDR3 is built from 12 residues. V was pared by 4 bases and J by 5 bases, with 7 bases between. CDR3 coding DNA: TGCGCCAGCAGTGGTCTGGGAGATACGCAGTATTTT. Encoded protein: CASSGLGDTQYF.

The V and J genes are TRBV3-1 (or the pseudogene TRBV3-2) and TRBJ2-7; tentatively, D is TRBD2 (5 bases). The CDR3 runs to 14 residues. Between the trimmed V and J ends, which lost 1 base and 6 bases, there was a span of 13 bases. Germline assignment: CDR1 LGHDT and CDR2 YNNKEL (reference sequence). The CDR3 loop is CASSQGPGIGEQYF. The CDR3 DNA reads as TGTGCCAGCAGCCAAGGTCCCGGGATTGGCGAGCAGTACTTC.

The CDR3 nucleotides are TGTGCCAGCAGCCGTACATTGAACACTGAAGCTTTCTTT. It yields the protein CASSRTLNTEAFF. The V and J genes are TRBV12-3 or TRBV12-4 and TRBJ1-1; D gene unclear. Trimming removed 6 bases at V and 0 bases at J, with 8 bases between. The CDR3 covers 13 residues.

The chain carries TRBV3-1 (or the pseudogene TRBV3-2) and TRBJ1-2; 7 bases line up with TRBD1. Germline CDR1 is LGHDT and CDR2 is YNNKEL (reference sequence). The CDR3 has 15 amino acids. V trimming: 0 bases; J trimming: 4 bases; junction bases outside the gene matches: 5. The CDR3, as DNA: TGTGCCAGCAGCCAAGATACCCGACAGGGCTATGGCTACACCTTC. Protein: CASSQDTRQGYGYTF.

This chain joins TRBV11-2 and TRBJ1-6, with D perhaps TRBD1 (6 bases). V was clipped by 4 bases and J by 5 bases, with 9 bases between them. The CDR3 extends over 14 amino acids. Germline CDR1 is SGHAT and CDR2 is FQNNGV. Here the CDR3 DNA reads TGTGCCAGCAGCTCCAGGGGAAATAATTCACCCCTCCACTTT. Translation gives CASSSRGNNSPLHF.